Below, 5 T cell receptor beta chains from the same sample are listed, as sequenced in a study of shared T cell receptors in the human thymus. Assay used: immunoSEQ multiplex PCR; TCRdb lists only in-frame clones, some missing. The sample lists 600,000 or so clones, over 75% seen once, with under 0.01% in the top ten. The sample also formed part of further work on human thymus T cells.

Material for sequencing was thymocytes. The receptors derive from a boy under two years old with a congenital heart defect.

The CDR3 protein is CASSSKSIANQPQHF. The DNA of the CDR3 is TGTGCCAGCAGTTCTAAATCGATCGCCAATCAGCCCCAGCATTTT. The genes are TRBV27 and TRBJ1-5; D gene ambiguous. This CDR3 contains 15 residues. V was cut by 4 bases and J by 3 bases, with 13 bases left in between. Looked up from germline, CDR1 is MNHEY and CDR2 is SMNVEV (reference sequence).

This clone was seen a few times. The chain carries TRBV14 and TRBJ2-3, with D perhaps matching TRBD1 (5 bases). This CDR3 comprises 16 residues. V was trimmed by 5 bases and J by 0 bases, leaving 15 bases between them. The germline CDR1 and CDR2 sequences are SGHDN and FVKESK. CDR3 residues: CASSFSTSGSTDTQYF. The CDR3 DNA is TGTGCCAGCAGCTTCAGTACCTCAGGGAGCACAGATACGCAGTATTTT.

The chain has TRBV27 and TRBJ1-6; D not resolved. Trimming left V 2 bases short and J 9 bases short, with 11 bases between. This CDR3 region has 14 residues. The germline V gene encodes CDR1 MNHEY and CDR2 SMNVEV (reference sequence). The CDR3 region has the DNA TGTGCCAGCAGTTTAGCGCCGCGTGGTTCACCCCTCCACTTT. Amino acid sequence: CASSLAPRGSPLHF.

The rearrangement links TRBV28 to TRBJ2-7; D is ambiguous. Germline CDR1 and CDR2: MDHEN and SYDVKM. The germline V and J ends were trimmed by 10 bases and 3 bases, with 16 bases remaining between them. The length of the CDR3 is 13 residues. In nucleotides, the CDR3 is TGTGCCACCGGTCAAAACGACTTCTACGAGCAGTACTTC. Its translation: CATGQNDFYEQYF.

To note about this clone: In the same sample, other DNA sequences code for this CDR3. The V gene is TRBV5-1, the J gene TRBJ1-1, with a weak D call TRBD1 (5 bases). V lost 0 bases to trimming and J lost 5 bases, with 8 bases between them. The CDR3 contains 13 residues. Germline assignment: CDR1 SGHRS and CDR2 YFSETQ. For the CDR3, the DNA is TGCGCCAGCAGCTTGGGGGGGGGTACTGAAGCTTTCTTT. This translates into CASSLGGGTEAFF. Full variable domain (outside the CDR3, taken from reference TRBV5-1 and TRBJ1-1): KAGVTQTPRYLIKTRGQQVTLSCSPISGHRSVSWYQQTPGQGLQFLFEYFSETQRNKGNFPGRFSGRQFSNSRSEMNVSTLELGDSALYLCASSLGGGTEAFFGQGTRLTVV.